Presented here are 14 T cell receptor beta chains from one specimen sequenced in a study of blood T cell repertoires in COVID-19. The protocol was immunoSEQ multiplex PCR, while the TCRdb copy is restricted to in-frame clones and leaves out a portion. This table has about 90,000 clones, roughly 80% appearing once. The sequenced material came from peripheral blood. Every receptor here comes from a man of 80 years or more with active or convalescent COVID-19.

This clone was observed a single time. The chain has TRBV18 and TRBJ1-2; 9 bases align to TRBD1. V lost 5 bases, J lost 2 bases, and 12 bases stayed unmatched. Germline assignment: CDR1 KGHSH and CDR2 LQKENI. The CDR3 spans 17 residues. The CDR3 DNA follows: TGTGCCAGCTCAACCACCGCCTTGGGACAGGGAAACTATGGCTACACCTTC. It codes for CASSTTALGQGNYGYTF.

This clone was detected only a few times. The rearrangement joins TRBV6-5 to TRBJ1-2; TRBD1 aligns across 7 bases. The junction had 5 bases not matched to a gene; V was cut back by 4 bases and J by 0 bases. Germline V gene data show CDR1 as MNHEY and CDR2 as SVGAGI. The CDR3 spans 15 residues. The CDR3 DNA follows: TGTGCCAGCAGTTTGACCGGGACAGCTAACTATGGCTACACCTTC. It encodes CASSLTGTANYGYTF.

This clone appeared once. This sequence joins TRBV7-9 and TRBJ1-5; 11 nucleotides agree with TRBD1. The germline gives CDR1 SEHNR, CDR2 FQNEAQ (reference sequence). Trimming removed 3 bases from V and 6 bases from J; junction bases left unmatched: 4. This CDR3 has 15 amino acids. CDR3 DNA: TGTGCCAGCAGCTTGGGACAGGGGGGCGCTCAGCCCCAGCATTTT. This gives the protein CASSLGQGGAQPQHF.

The CDR3 protein is CASSAGQGGGGQPQHF. CDR3 nucleotide sequence: TGTGCCAGCAGTGCGGGACAGGGAGGGGGAGGTCAGCCCCAGCATTTT. V gene TRBV27 combines with J gene TRBJ1-5; 9 bases line up with TRBD1. CDR1 is MNHEY, CDR2 SMNVEV, per germline (reference sequence). CDR3 length: 16 amino acids. V dropped 5 bases and J dropped 6; count of bases not matched to a gene: 11.

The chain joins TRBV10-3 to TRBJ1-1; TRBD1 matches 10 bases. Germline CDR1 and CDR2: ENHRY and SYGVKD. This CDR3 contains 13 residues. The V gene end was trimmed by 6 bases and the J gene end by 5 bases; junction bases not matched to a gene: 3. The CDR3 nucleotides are TGTGCCATCAGCCGACAGGGGGCAACTGAAGCTTTCTTT. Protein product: CAISRQGATEAFF.

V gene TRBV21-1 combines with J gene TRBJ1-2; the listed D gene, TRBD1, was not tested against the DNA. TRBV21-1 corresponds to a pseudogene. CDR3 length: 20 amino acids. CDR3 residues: CASSLRDRGVYNATNYGYTF. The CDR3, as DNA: TGTGCCAGCAGCCTCCGGGACAGGGGAGTTTACAATGCGACGAACTATGGCTACACCTTC.

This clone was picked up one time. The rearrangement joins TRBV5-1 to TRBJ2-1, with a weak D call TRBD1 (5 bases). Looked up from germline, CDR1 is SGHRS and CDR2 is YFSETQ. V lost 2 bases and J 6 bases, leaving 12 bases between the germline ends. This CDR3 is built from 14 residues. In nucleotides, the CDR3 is TGCGCCAGCAGCTTTCCCGATGACAGCAATGAGCAGTTCTTC. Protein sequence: CASSFPDDSNEQFF.

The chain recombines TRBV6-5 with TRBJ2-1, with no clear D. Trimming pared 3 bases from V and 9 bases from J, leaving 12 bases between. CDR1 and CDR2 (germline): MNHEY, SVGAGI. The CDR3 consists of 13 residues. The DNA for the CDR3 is TGTGCCAGCAGTTATTCTCGGGTCGGTGAGCAGTTCTTC. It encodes CASSYSRVGEQFF.

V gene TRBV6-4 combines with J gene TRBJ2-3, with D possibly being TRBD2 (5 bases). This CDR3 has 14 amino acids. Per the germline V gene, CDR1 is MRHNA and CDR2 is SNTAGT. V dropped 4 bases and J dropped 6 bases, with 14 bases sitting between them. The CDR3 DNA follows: TGTGCCAGCAGTGGAGGGTCCTTGTTGGATACGCAGTATTTT. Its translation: CASSGGSLLDTQYF.

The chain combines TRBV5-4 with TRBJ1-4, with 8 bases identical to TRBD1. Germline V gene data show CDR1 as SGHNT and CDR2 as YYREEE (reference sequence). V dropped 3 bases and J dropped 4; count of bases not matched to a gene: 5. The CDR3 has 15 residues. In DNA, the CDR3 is TGTGCCAGCAGCTCGAAGACAGGGGATAATGAAAAACTGTTTTTT. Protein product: CASSSKTGDNEKLFF.

CDR3 residues: CASTPGGDPGGEQYF. Here the CDR3 DNA reads TGTGCCAGTACCCCGGGAGGGGACCCGGGGGGCGAGCAGTACTTC. The chain has TRBV19 and TRBJ2-7; 8 nucleotides line up with TRBD2. V lost 7 bases, J lost 6 bases, and 14 bases stayed unmatched. CDR3 length equals 15 residues. Germline V gives CDR1 LNHDA, CDR2 SQIVND (reference sequence).

The CDR3 loop reads CASSLPTSGTVKQYF. CDR3 nucleotides: TGCGCCAGCAGCCTTCCGACTAGCGGGACCGTCAAGCAGTACTTC. The V gene is TRBV4-1, the J gene TRBJ2-7; 11 nucleotides align to TRBD2. Germline values: CDR1 MGHRA, CDR2 YSYEKL. V was clipped by 4 bases and J by 8 bases; unmatched bases: 10. This CDR3 is 15 amino acids long.

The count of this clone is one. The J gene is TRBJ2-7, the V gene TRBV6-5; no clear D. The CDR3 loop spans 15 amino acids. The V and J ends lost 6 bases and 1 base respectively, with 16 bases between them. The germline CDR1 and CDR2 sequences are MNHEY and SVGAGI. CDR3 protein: CASSPWKENSYEQYF. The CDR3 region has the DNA TGTGCCAGCAGCCCCTGGAAGGAGAATTCCTACGAGCAGTACTTC.

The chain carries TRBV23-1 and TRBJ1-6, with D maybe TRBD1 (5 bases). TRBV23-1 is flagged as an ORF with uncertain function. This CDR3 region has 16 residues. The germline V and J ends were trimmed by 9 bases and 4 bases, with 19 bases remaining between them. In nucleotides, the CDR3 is TGCGCCAGGGGGCGGCCGGGCGGGGAGTATAATTCACCCCTCCACTTT. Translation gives CARGRPGGEYNSPLHF.